What follows describes a single TCR beta chain. This sample was included in a study of T cells after yellow fever vaccination. The CDR3 covers 13 residues. Losses at the gene ends were 11 bases for V and 7 bases for J; bases not matched to a gene: 11. Per the germline V gene, CDR1 is MNHEY and CDR2 is SVGAGI. UMIs were added to TCR cDNA along with a universal primer site when it was made by 5'RACE template switching. TCRdb re-analysed the 5' RACE reads in MiXCR, keeping a single row per CDR3 protein. This table holds fewer than 500,000 distinct CDR3 sequences, under 20% found once. This chain joins TRBV6-5 and TRBJ2-3, with 8 bases fitting TRBD2. The specimen was PBMCs, collected before the yellow fever booster vaccination. The receptor comes from a man younger than 35 who received the YFV17D yellow fever vaccine. CDR3 sequence reads: CASGRGGSHTQYF. Here the CDR3 DNA reads TGTGCCTCCGGCCGGGGGGGTAGCCATACGCAGTATTTT.